The clone carrying this T cell receptor (beta chain) was counted a few times. Its specificity is unknown. This entry comes from a study of beta chain features in type 1 diabetes. Study in general: Patients did not differ from healthy donors in age, gender or cell yield.

Since all of the isolated RNA was reverse transcribed, expressed TCRB transcripts were what got sequenced. The assay was immunoSEQ multiplex PCR, and TCRdb's table has in-frame clones only and misses some. The sample contains hundreds of thousands of clones, 9.5% to 13% of which appear only once. Findings of the study overall: Fewer insertions but more deletions were seen at VDJ junctions in type 1 diabetes patients. It was among patients, rather than healthy donors, that naive, central memory and Treg TCRB repertoires appeared more similar. Resolution of whether HLA type affects TCRB rearrangement was not achieved here. TCRB CDR3 length was moderately but significantly reduced in all four CD4+ subsets of Type 1 diabetes patients.

Sequencing was carried out using naive CD4+ T cells from blood. This TCR derives from a man aged 25 to 45 with type 1 diabetes.

In nucleotides, the CDR3 is TGTGCCAGCAGAGCGGACAGGGACACCGGGGAGCTGTTTTTT. Its translation: CASRADRDTGELFF. The V gene is TRBV2, the J gene TRBJ2-2; TRBD1 agrees at 8 bases. J gave up 3 bases and V 6 bases, and 3 bases lay outside the gene matches. Germline CDR1 is SNHLY and CDR2 is FYNNEI. The CDR3 runs 14 residues.